The 30 T cell receptor beta chains below all came from one sample that was sequenced in a study of blood T cell repertoires in COVID-19. Clones were read by immunoSEQ multiplex PCR, and TCRdb kept only the in-frame ones, dropping some. The sample shows approximately 84,000 clones, 75% to 85% of them seen only once. Sequenced sample: peripheral blood. The receptors originated from a woman older than 75 with acute or convalescent COVID-19.

The chain couples TRBV3-1 (or the pseudogene TRBV3-2) to TRBJ2-7; D call uncertain. Deletions cut 0 bases from V and 2 bases from J, with 11 bases between. Germline V gene data show CDR1 as LGHDT and CDR2 as YNNKEL (reference sequence). There are 15 residues in the CDR3. The chain's CDR3 is CASSQDYPEPYEQYF. CDR3 bases: TGTGCCAGCAGCCAAGATTACCCGGAGCCCTACGAGCAGTACTTC.

The rearrangement links TRBV24-1 to TRBJ2-3; 7 nucleotides match TRBD2. Trimming at V came to 3 bases and at J to 2 bases, leaving 13 bases not matched to a gene. There are 18 residues in the CDR3. Germline values: CDR1 KGHDR, CDR2 SFDVKD. The DNA of the CDR3 is TGTGCCACCAGTGATCCCAGGCCCCGGGGGACTACCACAGATACGCAGTATTTT. Encoded protein: CATSDPRPRGTTTDTQYF.

The chain is built from TRBV2 and TRBJ2-5; D is possibly TRBD1 (6 bases). Germline-derived CDR1 and CDR2 are SNHLY and FYNNEI. V lost 6 bases and J 5 bases, leaving 19 bases between the germline ends. CDR3 length equals 15 residues. This CDR3 is CASSLQGITEETQYF. CDR3 nucleotides: TGTGCCAGCAGCTTACAGGGTATAACGGAGGAGACCCAGTACTTC.

This clone was counted once. The V call is TRBV5-1, the J call TRBJ2-1; weak D call: TRBD2 (6 bases). Germline V gene lookup returns CDR1 SGHRS and CDR2 YFSETQ. Trimming shortened V by 4 bases and J by 2 bases, and 16 bases separated the two germline ends. The CDR3 runs 16 residues. The CDR3 is CASSPLIAEAYNEQFF. As DNA, the CDR3 is TGCGCCAGCAGCCCGCTTATAGCGGAAGCCTACAATGAGCAGTTCTTC.

V is TRBV9 and J is TRBJ2-1, with 11 bases matching TRBD2. The length of the CDR3 is 16 residues. V shed 0 bases and J 7 bases; nucleotides not matched to a gene: 6. Germline V lookup: CDR1 SGDLS, CDR2 YYNGEE. CDR3 nucleotides: TGTGCCAGCAGCGTAGGCTTTGGACTAGCGGGTAATGAGCAGTTCTTC. Protein sequence: CASSVGFGLAGNEQFF.

The J gene is TRBJ2-2, the V gene TRBV6-5, with 11 nucleotides matching TRBD1. Germline V gives CDR1 MNHEY, CDR2 SVGAGI. Losses at the gene ends were 1 base for V and 7 bases for J; bases not matched to a gene: 2. This CDR3 spans 15 amino acids. DNA of the CDR3: TGTGCCAGCAGTTACTGGACAGGGGGCCACGGGGAGCTGTTTTTT. This codes for CASSYWTGGHGELFF.

The genes are TRBV3-1 (or the pseudogene TRBV3-2) and TRBJ2-2; D remains unclear. The V gene's germline CDR1 is LGHDT and CDR2 YNNKEL (reference sequence). The CDR3 has 14 amino acids. V lost 3 bases to trimming and J lost 2 bases, with 7 bases between them. For the CDR3, the DNA is TGTGCCAGCAGCCAGGCCACAAACACCGGGGAGCTGTTTTTT. It codes for CASSQATNTGELFF.

The chain carries TRBV14 and TRBJ2-1, with 10 nucleotides matching TRBD1. The J segment lost 3 bases and the V segment lost 1 base, leaving 0 bases of the junction unmatched. The CDR3 sequence is 15 residues long. Germline CDR1 reads SGHDN; CDR2 reads FVKESK. The CDR3 coding sequence is TGTGCCAGCAGCCAAGGGACAGGGGGCTACAATGAGCAGTTCTTC. Translation: CASSQGTGGYNEQFF.

This clone was counted once. The chain combines TRBV11-2 with TRBJ2-5; 7 bases are shared with TRBD2. V gave up 2 bases and J gave up 2 bases; unmatched junction bases: 14. Looked up from germline, CDR1 is SGHAT and CDR2 is FQNNGV. The CDR3 consists of 18 residues. CDR3 residues: CASSLYSGSSGQQETQYF. The CDR3, as DNA: TGTGCCAGCAGCTTATACTCTGGGTCTAGCGGACAACAAGAGACCCAGTACTTC. The full variable domain, with the rest looked up from reference TRBV11-2 and TRBJ2-5, is EAGVAQSPRYKIIEKRQSVAFWCNPISGHATLYWYQQILGQGPKLLIQFQNNGVVDDSQLPKDRFSAERLKGVDSTLKIQPAKLEDSAVYLCASSLYSGSSGQQETQYFGPGTRLLVL.

This clone has only a few counts. Sequence at one end of the junction differs from germline and may be a read error. The chain joins TRBV7-7 to TRBJ2-5, with 12 nucleotides matching TRBD1. Germline V gene sequence: CDR1 SSHAT, CDR2 FNYEAQ (reference sequence). This CDR3 comprises 15 residues. In DNA form, the CDR3 reads TGTGCTAGCACAAGCGGGACAGGGGGCGAGGAGACCCAGTACTTC. It is translated as CASTSGTGGEETQYF.

The chain uses TRBV24-1 and TRBJ1-1; D is possibly TRBD1 (5 bases). CDR3 size: 11 residues. V was pared by 7 bases and J by 9 bases, with 11 bases between. Germline CDR1 reads KGHDR; CDR2 reads SFDVKD. Here the CDR3 reads CATRSDRQAFF. The CDR3 DNA follows: TGTGCCACCAGGTCTGACAGACAAGCTTTCTTT.

The V call is TRBV5-1, the J call TRBJ1-6; D is uncertain. The V and J ends lost 0 bases and 7 bases respectively, with 14 bases between them. Germline lookup yields CDR1 SGHRS and CDR2 YFSETQ. There are 16 residues in the CDR3. The CDR3 DNA is TGCGCCAGCAGCTTGGTGGCCGGGATTGGGAATTCACCCCTCCACTTT. Amino acid sequence: CASSLVAGIGNSPLHF.

V and J are TRBV25-1 and TRBJ1-5; D is ambiguous. This CDR3 spans 13 amino acids. Germline CDR1 and CDR2: MGHDK and SYGVNS. Trimming shortened V by 5 bases and J by 1 base, and 6 bases separated the two germline ends. CDR3 amino acids: CASSSVSNQPQHF. The CDR3 DNA reads as TGTGCCAGCAGTTCAGTAAGCAATCAGCCCCAGCATTTT.

The J gene is TRBJ1-1, the V gene TRBV5-1; D may be TRBD1 (5 bases). Germline values: CDR1 SGHRS, CDR2 YFSETQ. The CDR3 has 15 amino acids. The V gene lost 2 bases and the J gene lost 1 base, with 12 bases spanning the gap. CDR3 amino acids: CASSFPGGGNTEAFF. The CDR3 region has the DNA TGCGCCAGCAGCTTCCCCGGGGGGGGGAACACTGAAGCTTTCTTT.

The chain couples TRBV11-3 to TRBJ2-2, with TRBD1 identical over 8 bases. CDR3 length equals 16 residues. Looked up from germline, CDR1 is SGHNT and CDR2 is YENEEA. V lost 5 bases to trimming and J lost 1 base; unmatched junction nucleotides: 6. The CDR3: CASSAPGTGNTGELFF. Here the CDR3 DNA reads TGTGCCAGCAGCGCCCCCGGGACAGGGAACACCGGGGAGCTGTTTTTT.

The CDR3 region is CASSLDRTGSVSYEQYF. DNA of the CDR3: TGTGCCAGCAGCTTAGACAGGACGGGCAGCGTCTCCTACGAGCAGTACTTC. This chain joins TRBV7-2 and TRBJ2-7; the D gene is possibly TRBD1 (5 bases). The germline V gene has CDR1 SGHTA and CDR2 FQGNSA. Trimming removed 1 base at V and 0 bases at J, with 16 bases between. The CDR3 has 17 residues.

The chain couples TRBV19 to TRBJ2-7, with 10 bases identical to TRBD2. CDR3 length equals 15 residues. The trim removed 4 bases at V and 2 bases at J, leaving 5 bases unmatched. CDR1 and CDR2 from the germline V gene are LNHDA and SQIVND (reference sequence). The CDR3 sequence is CASSKQREGPYEQYF. CDR3 DNA: TGTGCCAGTAGTAAACAGCGGGAGGGCCCCTACGAGCAGTACTTC.

The J gene is TRBJ1-2, the V gene TRBV5-4, with D possibly TRBD1 on 5 matching bases. This CDR3 has 17 amino acids. The V and J ends lost 6 bases and 4 bases respectively, with 25 bases between them. The germline V gene has CDR1 SGHNT and CDR2 YYREEE (reference sequence). The CDR3 spells CASTQMGGAPLSYGYTF. The CDR3, as DNA: TGTGCCAGCACCCAAATGGGGGGAGCGCCCCTTAGCTATGGCTACACCTTC.

In this sample, this clone turned up a few times. This chain connects TRBV3-1 (or the pseudogene TRBV3-2) to TRBJ2-7, with TRBD2 identical over 7 bases. The germline gives CDR1 LGHDT, CDR2 YNNKEL (reference sequence). The CDR3 covers 15 residues. V gave up 1 base and J gave up 2 bases; unmatched junction bases: 5. The CDR3 loop reads CASSQGDGRPYEQYF. In DNA form, the CDR3 reads TGTGCCAGCAGCCAAGGCGACGGGAGGCCCTACGAGCAGTACTTC.

By sample fraction, this clone is medium-sized (0.01 to 0.1%). V gene TRBV7-9 combines with J gene TRBJ1-2; no definite D call. CDR1 SEHNR and CDR2 FQNEAQ come from the germline V gene (reference sequence). This CDR3 spans 15 amino acids. Trimming stripped 1 base from V and 8 bases from J, with 17 bases between. CDR3 residues: CASSLGVGGLEGYTF. Written as DNA, the CDR3 is TGTGCCAGCAGCTTAGGGGTTGGCGGCCTCGAGGGCTACACCTTC.

V usage is TRBV19 and J usage is TRBJ2-1; 9 positions match TRBD2. With 5 bases clipped from V and 5 bases from J, the junction kept 4 bases outside the gene matches. From germline, CDR1 is LNHDA and CDR2 SQIVND (reference sequence). This CDR3 is built from 14 residues. The CDR3 region has the DNA TGTGCCAGTAGTTGGGCGGGAGGGGACAATGAGCAGTTCTTC. Its protein is CASSWAGGDNEQFF.

The rearrangement links TRBV10-2 to TRBJ2-5; 8 bases line up with TRBD1. Germline lookup yields CDR1 WSHSY and CDR2 SAAADI. With V trimmed by 6 bases and J by 5 bases, 2 bases remained unmatched. The CDR3 contains 12 residues. CDR3 in DNA: TGCGCCAGCAGCTACAGGGGGGAGACCCAGTACTTC. This translates into CASSYRGETQYF.

This sequence joins TRBV21-1 and TRBJ2-7; the D call of TRBD2 is as the table states it, not checked on the DNA. TRBV21-1 is marked as a pseudogene. The CDR3 runs to 15 residues. The DNA of the CDR3 is TGTGCCAGCAGCCTCGGCGTACGAACGACTAAGCGGCAGTACTTC. It codes for CASSLGVRTTKRQYF.

This sequence joins TRBV5-1 and TRBJ2-5; tentative D call: TRBD1 (6 bases). There are 15 residues in the CDR3. V was pared by 0 bases and J by 2 bases, with 11 bases between. Germline V gene sequence: CDR1 SGHRS, CDR2 YFSETQ. CDR3 DNA: TGCGCCAGCAGCTTGGCCGGCCAGGGGCAAGAGACCCAGTACTTC. It is translated as CASSLAGQGQETQYF.

This chain links TRBV6-5 with TRBJ2-1; 7 bases map to TRBD2. The CDR3 contains 13 residues. Germline V CDR1 and CDR2: MNHEY, SVGAGI. V lost 7 bases to trimming and J lost 8 bases; unmatched junction nucleotides: 8. CDR3 residues: CASTRLAWDEQFF. The CDR3 DNA reads as TGTGCCAGCACTCGACTAGCCTGGGATGAGCAGTTCTTC.

J is TRBJ2-5 and V is TRBV6-5; D is perhaps TRBD2 (5 bases). Trimming cost V 5 bases and J 5 bases, with 6 bases left between them. This CDR3 is 11 amino acids long. The germline gives CDR1 MNHEY, CDR2 SVGAGI. The CDR3 spells CASSRGETQYF. The CDR3 nucleotides read TGTGCCAGCAGTCGAGGGGAGACCCAGTACTTC.

For the CDR3, the DNA is TGTGCCAGCAATATCCGGGACAGGGGCAACTATGGCTACACCTTC. It is translated as CASNIRDRGNYGYTF. V is TRBV5-4 and J is TRBJ1-2; 10 nucleotides match TRBD1. Losses at the gene ends were 6 bases for V and 2 bases for J; bases not matched to a gene: 7. This CDR3 comprises 15 residues. The germline gives CDR1 SGHNT, CDR2 YYREEE (reference sequence).

CDR3 sequence reads: CASKKDAGHYNEQFF. DNA of the CDR3: TGTGCCAGTAAAAAAGACGCAGGGCATTACAATGAGCAGTTCTTC. The chain recombines TRBV19 with TRBJ2-1; tentatively, D is TRBD1 (5 bases). V was pared by 7 bases and J by 4 bases, with 17 bases between. The CDR3 loop spans 15 amino acids. The germline V gene has CDR1 LNHDA and CDR2 SQIVND (reference sequence).

This clone was counted between two and nine times. The chain joins TRBV6-5 to TRBJ1-6; 8 nucleotides align to TRBD1. Germline assignment: CDR1 MNHEY and CDR2 SVGAGI. V lost 7 bases and J lost 7; bases outside the gene matches: 9. This CDR3 contains 15 residues. CDR3 protein: CASNKDRGRNSPLHF. As DNA, the CDR3 is TGTGCCAGCAACAAAGACAGGGGACGGAATTCACCCCTCCACTTT.

The chain uses TRBV7-9 and TRBJ1-1, with D maybe TRBD1 (5 bases). In germline, CDR1 is SEHNR, CDR2 FQNEAQ (reference sequence). The length of the CDR3 is 14 residues. V was pared by 2 bases and J by 3 bases, with 10 bases between. The CDR3 DNA follows: TGTGCCAGCAGCTTACAGGGTAGGGACACTGAAGCTTTCTTT. This translates into CASSLQGRDTEAFF. Complete variable domain (other parts from reference TRBV7-9 and TRBJ1-1): DTGVSQNPRHKITKRGQNVTFRCDPISEHNRLYWYRQTLGQGPEFLTYFQNEAQLEKSRLLSDRFSAERPKGSFSTLEIQRTEQGDSAMYLCASSLQGRDTEAFFGQGTRLTVV.